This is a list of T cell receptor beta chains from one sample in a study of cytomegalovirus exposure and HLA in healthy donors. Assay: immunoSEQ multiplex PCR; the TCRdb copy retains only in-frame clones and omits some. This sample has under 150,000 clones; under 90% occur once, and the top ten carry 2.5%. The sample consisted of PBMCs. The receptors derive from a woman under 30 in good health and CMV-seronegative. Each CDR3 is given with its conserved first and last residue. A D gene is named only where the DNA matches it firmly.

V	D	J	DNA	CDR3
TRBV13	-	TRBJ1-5	TGTGCCAGCAGCTTAGGCAGGGTGAGCAATCAGCCCCAGCATTTT	CASSLGRVSNQPQHF
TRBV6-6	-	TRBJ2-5	TGTGCCAGCAGCCCTCATGCGACACGGTACCAAGAGACCCAGTACTTC	CASSPHATRYQETQYF
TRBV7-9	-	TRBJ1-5	TGTGCCAGCAGCTTAGGACAGAATCAGCCCCAGCATTTT	CASSLGQNQPQHF
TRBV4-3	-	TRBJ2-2	TGCGCCAGCAGCCCACTGGGCGGGGGCCTCAACACCGGGGAGCTGTTTTTT	CASSPLGGGLNTGELFF
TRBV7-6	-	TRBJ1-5	TGTGCCAGCAGCTTTGGAGGCAGAAATCAGCCCCAGCATTTT	CASSFGGRNQPQHF
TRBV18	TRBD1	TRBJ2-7	TGTGCCAGCTCACCACTGGACAGGGTCGGCGAGCAGTACTTC	CASSPLDRVGEQYF
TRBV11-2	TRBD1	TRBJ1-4	TGTGCCAGCAGCTTAGAACAGGGGTTCGACGAAAAACTGTTTTTT	CASSLEQGFDEKLFF
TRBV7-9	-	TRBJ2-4	TGTGCCAGCAGCTTGCTTGACAGGATCGGCAAAAACATTCAGTACTTC	CASSLLDRIGKNIQYF
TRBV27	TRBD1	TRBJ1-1	TGTGCCAGCAGTTTCCACAGGGGGGCCACTGAAGCTTTCTTT	CASSFHRGATEAFF
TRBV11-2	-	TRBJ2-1	TGTGCCAGCAGCTTAGTACTTAATGAGCAGTTCTTC	CASSLVLNEQFF
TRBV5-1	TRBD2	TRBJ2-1	TGCGCCAGCAGCTTGGAGACTAGCGGGAAGGCTGAGCAGTTCTTC	CASSLETSGKAEQFF
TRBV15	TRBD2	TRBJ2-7	TGTGCCACCAGCAGAGAGGGACTAGCGGGAGGCTACGAGCAGTACTTC	CATSREGLAGGYEQYF
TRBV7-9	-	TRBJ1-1	TGTGCCAGCAAATTGGCGAACACTGAAGCTTTCTTT	CASKLANTEAFF
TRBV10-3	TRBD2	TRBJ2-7	TGTGCCATCAGTGTGACTAGCGCTGACTACGAGCAGTACTTC	CAISVTSADYEQYF
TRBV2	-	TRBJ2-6	TGTGCCAGCAGGAGTAGCTCTGGGGCCAACGTCCTGACTTTC	CASRSSSGANVLTF
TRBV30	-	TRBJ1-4	TGTGCCTGGAGACAGGAGTCTAATGAAAAACTGTTTTTT	CAWRQESNEKLFF
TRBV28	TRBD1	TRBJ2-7	TGTGCCAGCAACTCCCGGGGGACAGGGAAGAGGTTCGAGCAGTACTTC	CASNSRGTGKRFEQYF
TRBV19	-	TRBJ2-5	TGTGCCAGTAGTATAGAAGGAGAGGCGAGTTCAGGGGAGACCCAGTACTTC	CASSIEGEASSGETQYF
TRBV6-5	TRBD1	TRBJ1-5	TGTGCCAGCAGTGGACGCGGGACAGGGGATCAGCCCCAGCATTTT	CASSGRGTGDQPQHF
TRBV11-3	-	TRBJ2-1	TGTGCCAGCAGCTTAGCGGGAAGGAATGAGCAGTTCTTC	CASSLAGRNEQFF